Listed here is a single T cell receptor (beta chain). Seattle patients were enrolled during active infection and followed longitudinally. As originally analysed: The assay estimated nucleated cells by amplifying reference gene primers. Here immunoSEQ multiplex PCR was the method, and the copy in TCRdb shows in-frame clones only, minus some. D and trimming were read from the DNA, whereas the V and J calls and clone size are those reported in that table. The sample includes about 350,000 clones, more than 70% of them seen just once. The data are from a study of blood T cell repertoires in COVID-19. Overall study: T cells, B-cell-depleted T cells, or PBMCs provided the cDNA or gDNA that served as material.

CDR1 is MGHRA and CDR2 is YSYEKL in the germline V gene. The junction had 9 bases not matched to a gene; V was cut back by 4 bases and J by 4 bases. The CDR3 spans 16 residues. The chain couples TRBV4-1 to TRBJ2-2, with TRBD1 identical over 7 bases. The source of this sequence is a woman aged 55-69 years with COVID-19, enrolled during active disease. Input material: peripheral blood. The CDR3 reads CASSRQGGLSTGELFF. The CDR3 region has the DNA TGCGCCAGCAGCCGCCAAGGGGGCCTCAGCACCGGGGAGCTGTTTTTT.